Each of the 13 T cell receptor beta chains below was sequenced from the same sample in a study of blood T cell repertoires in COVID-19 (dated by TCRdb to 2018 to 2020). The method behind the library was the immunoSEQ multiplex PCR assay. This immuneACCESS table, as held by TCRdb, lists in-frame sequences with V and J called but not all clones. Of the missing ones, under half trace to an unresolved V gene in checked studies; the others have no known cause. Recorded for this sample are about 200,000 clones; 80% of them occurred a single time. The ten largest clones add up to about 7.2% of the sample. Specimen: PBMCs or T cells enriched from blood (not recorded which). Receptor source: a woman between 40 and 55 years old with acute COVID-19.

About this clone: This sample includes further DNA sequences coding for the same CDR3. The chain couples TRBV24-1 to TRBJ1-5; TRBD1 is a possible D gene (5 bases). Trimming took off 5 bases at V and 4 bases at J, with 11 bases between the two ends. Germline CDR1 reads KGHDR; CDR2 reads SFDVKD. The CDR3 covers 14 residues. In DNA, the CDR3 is TGTGCCACCAGTGGACCGGGGGGAAATCAGCCCCAGCATTTT. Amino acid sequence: CATSGPGGNQPQHF.

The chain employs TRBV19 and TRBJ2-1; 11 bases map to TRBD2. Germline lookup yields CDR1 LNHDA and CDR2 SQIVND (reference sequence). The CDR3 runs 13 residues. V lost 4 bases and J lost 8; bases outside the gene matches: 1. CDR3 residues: CASSKTSGDEQFF. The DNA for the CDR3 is TGTGCCAGTAGTAAGACTAGCGGGGATGAGCAGTTCTTC.

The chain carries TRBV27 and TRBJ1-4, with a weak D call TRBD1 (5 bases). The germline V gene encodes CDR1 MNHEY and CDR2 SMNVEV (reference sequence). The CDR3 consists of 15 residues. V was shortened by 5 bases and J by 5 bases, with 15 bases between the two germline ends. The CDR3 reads CASSPGGGLNEKLFF. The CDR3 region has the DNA TGTGCCAGCAGTCCTGGGGGGGGACTCAATGAAAAACTGTTTTTT.

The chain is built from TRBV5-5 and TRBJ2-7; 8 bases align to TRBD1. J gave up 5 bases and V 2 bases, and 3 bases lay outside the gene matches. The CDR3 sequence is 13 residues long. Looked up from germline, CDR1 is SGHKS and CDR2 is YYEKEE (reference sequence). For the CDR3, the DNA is TGTGCCAGCAGCTTCAGGGGGCAGGACGAGCAGTACTTC. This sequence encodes CASSFRGQDEQYF.

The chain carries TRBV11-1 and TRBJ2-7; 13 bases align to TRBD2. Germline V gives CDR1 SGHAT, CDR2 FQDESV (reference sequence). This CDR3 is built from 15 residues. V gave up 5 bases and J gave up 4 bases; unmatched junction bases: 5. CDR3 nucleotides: TGTGCCAGCAGCCCCGGGACTAGCGGGAAGTACGAGCAGTACTTC. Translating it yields CASSPGTSGKYEQYF.

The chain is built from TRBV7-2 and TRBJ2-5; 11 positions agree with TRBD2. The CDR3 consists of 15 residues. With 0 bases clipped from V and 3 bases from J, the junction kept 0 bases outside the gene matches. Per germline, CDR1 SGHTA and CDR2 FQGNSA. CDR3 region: CASSLALAGEETQYF. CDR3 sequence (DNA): TGTGCCAGCAGCTTAGCACTAGCGGGGGAAGAGACCCAGTACTTC. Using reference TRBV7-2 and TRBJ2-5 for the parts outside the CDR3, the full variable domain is GAGVSQSPSNKVTEKGKDVELRCDPISGHTALYWYRQSLGQGLEFLIYFQGNSAPDKSGLPSDRFSAERTGGSVSTLTIQRTQQEDSAVYLCASSLALAGEETQYFGPGTRLLVL.

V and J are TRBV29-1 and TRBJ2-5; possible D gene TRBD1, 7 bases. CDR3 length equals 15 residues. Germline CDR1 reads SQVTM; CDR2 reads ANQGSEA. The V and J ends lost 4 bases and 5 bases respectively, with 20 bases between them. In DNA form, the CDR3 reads TGCAGCGTTGGTATACGTCAGGGGGGTTCGGAGACCCAGTACTTC. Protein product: CSVGIRQGGSETQYF. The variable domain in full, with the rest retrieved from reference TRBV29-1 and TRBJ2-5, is SAVISQKPSRDICQRGTSLTIQCQVDSQVTMMFWYRQQPGQSLTLIATANQGSEATYESGFVIDKFPISRPNLTFSTLTVSNMSPEDSSIYLCSVGIRQGGSETQYFGPGTRLLVL.

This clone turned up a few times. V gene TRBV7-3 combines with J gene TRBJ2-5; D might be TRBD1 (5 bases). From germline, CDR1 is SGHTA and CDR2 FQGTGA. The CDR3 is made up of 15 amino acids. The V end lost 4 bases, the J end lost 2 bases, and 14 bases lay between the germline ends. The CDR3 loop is CASSSSIQGQETQYF. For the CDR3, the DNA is TGTGCCAGCAGCTCAAGTATCCAGGGTCAAGAGACCCAGTACTTC.

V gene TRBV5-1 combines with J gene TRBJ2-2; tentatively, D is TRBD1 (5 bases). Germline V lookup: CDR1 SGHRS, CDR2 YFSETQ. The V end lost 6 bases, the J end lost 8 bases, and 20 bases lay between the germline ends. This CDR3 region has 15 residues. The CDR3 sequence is CASTDAGWLSGELFF. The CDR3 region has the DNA TGCGCCAGCACAGACGCAGGGTGGCTGTCTGGGGAGCTGTTTTTT.

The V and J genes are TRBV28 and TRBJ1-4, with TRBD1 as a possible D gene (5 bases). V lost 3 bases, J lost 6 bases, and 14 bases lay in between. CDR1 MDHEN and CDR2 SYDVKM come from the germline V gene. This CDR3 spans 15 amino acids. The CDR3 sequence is CASSFSRQGDEKLFF. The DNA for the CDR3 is TGTGCCAGCAGTTTTTCCCGCCAGGGTGATGAAAAACTGTTTTTT.

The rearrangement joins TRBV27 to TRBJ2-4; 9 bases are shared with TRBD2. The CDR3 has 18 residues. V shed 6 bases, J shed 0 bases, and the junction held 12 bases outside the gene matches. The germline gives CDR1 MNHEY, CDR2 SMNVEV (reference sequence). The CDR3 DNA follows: TGTGCCAGCAGCCCCTTTAGCGGGGGCCAGTTAGCCAAAAACATTCAGTACTTC. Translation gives CASSPFSGGQLAKNIQYF.

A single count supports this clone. The DNA of the CDR3 is TGTGCCAGCAGCACCGACAGGGACACTGAAGCTTTCTTT. It translates to CASSTDRDTEAFF. The chain links TRBV6-5 to TRBJ1-1; 7 nucleotides align to TRBD1. Looked up from germline, CDR1 is MNHEY and CDR2 is SVGAGI. V shed 6 bases and J 3 bases; nucleotides not matched to a gene: 4. This CDR3 spans 13 amino acids.

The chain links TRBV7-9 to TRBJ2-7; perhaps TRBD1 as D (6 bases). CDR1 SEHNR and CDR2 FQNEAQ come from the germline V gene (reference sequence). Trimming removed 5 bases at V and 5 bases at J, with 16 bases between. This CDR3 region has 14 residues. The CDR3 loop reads CASSPWTEGNEQYF. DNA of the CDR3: TGTGCCAGCAGCCCCTGGACAGAAGGGAACGAGCAGTACTTC.